This T cell receptor beta chain derives from a study of blood T cell repertoires in COVID-19. Overall study context: Acute-phase and convalescent COVID-19 samples originated in the United States, Italy and Spain. Sources were T cells, B-cell-depleted T cells, or PBMCs; the material itself was cDNA or gDNA.

Sequencing was performed with immunoSEQ multiplex PCR; in TCRdb, only in-frame clones are kept and a portion is missing. The sample includes about 160,000 clones, approximately 86% of them seen just once. CDR1 is SGHTA, CDR2 FQGNSA, per germline. The ends were cut back, 2 bases at V and 2 bases at J, with 13 bases in the middle. The CDR3 runs 15 residues. Sequenced material: peripheral blood. The TCR was taken from a woman between 55 and 75 years old who had recovered from COVID-19. The V gene is TRBV7-2, the J gene TRBJ2-7; D is unresolved. The CDR3 sequence: CASSLSAGGTYEQYF. CDR3 in DNA: TGTGCCAGCAGCTTATCAGCCGGCGGTACCTACGAGCAGTACTTC.